This TCR beta chain originates from a study of shared clonotypes between healthy human individuals. The CDR3 is made up of 13 amino acids. Trimming removed 1 base from V and 6 bases from J, with 10 bases in between. Per the germline V gene, CDR1 is SEHNR and CDR2 is FQNEAQ (reference sequence). How the authors handled the data: From ImmunoSEQ came sequences covering only the junction and carrying no quality scores, so filtering differed. Repertoires were generated with immunoSEQ multiplex PCR, while TCRdb's copy carries only in-frame clones and drops some. V and J calls and clone size come straight from that table; D and trimming were deduced from the DNA. The sample includes 550,000 to 600,000 clones, around 81% of them seen just once. With unsorted samples, genomic DNA was obtained from about 90 million PBMCs.

This sequence joins TRBV7-9 and TRBJ2-7, with D perhaps given as TRBD1 or TRBD2 (5 bases each). The sample comprised PBMCs. The sequence was obtained from a woman aged 40 to 55 in good health. Some clones in this sample may be carry-over from other donors' samples. In DNA, the CDR3 is TGTGCCAGCAGCTTAGGTCGGGGCTTCGAGCAGTACTTC. Translated: CASSLGRGFEQYF.